This T cell receptor beta chain derives from a study of shared clonotypes between healthy human individuals. Points from the study as a whole: Around 5% of naive CD4 clonotypes were common to several donors.

Sorted-subset replicate PCR reactions were performed with approximately 200 ng DNA, corresponding to roughly 31,000 T cell genomes. Here immunoSEQ multiplex PCR was the method, and the copy in TCRdb shows in-frame clones only, minus some. The sample comprises approximately 1.1 million clones, more than 75% of which are singletons, and about 0.52% rests with the top ten. For this clone: The antigen remains unidentified.

V was shortened by 0 bases and J by 7 bases, with 20 bases between the two germline ends. CDR3 size: 16 residues. CDR1 is SQVTM, CDR2 ANQGSEA, per germline. The clonotype comes from a man aged 18 to 29 in good health. Some clones in this sample may be carry-over from other donors' samples. Sequencing was carried out using memory CD4+ T cells from PBMCs. This sample's subset: CD45RA-negative fraction. The V call is TRBV29-1, the J call TRBJ2-3; D is ambiguous. The CDR3 region is CSVEDLKGTGPYTQYF. CDR3 nucleotide sequence: TGCAGCGTTGAAGATCTGAAGGGCACGGGTCCGTATACGCAGTATTTT.